The TCR beta chain under discussion was sequenced for a study of blood T cell repertoires in COVID-19. Across the study: Sites across the United States, Italy and Spain contributed samples from acute and convalescent COVID-19.

Germline assignment: CDR1 KGHDR and CDR2 SFDVKD. V lost 6 bases and J lost 7; bases outside the gene matches: 1. The CDR3 has 12 amino acids. This clone occurred once. Using immunoSEQ multiplex PCR, the repertoire was profiled, and TCRdb retains in-frame clones only, with some absent. The table lists tens of thousands of clones, more than 75% of them singletons. This chain links TRBV24-1 with TRBJ2-1; 8 bases map to TRBD1. This TCR derives from a human donor in a cohort sampled during active COVID-19. The source material was peripheral blood. In nucleotides, the CDR3 is TGTGCCACCAGTAGGACAGGGAATGAGCAGTTCTTC. Translating gives CATSRTGNEQFF.